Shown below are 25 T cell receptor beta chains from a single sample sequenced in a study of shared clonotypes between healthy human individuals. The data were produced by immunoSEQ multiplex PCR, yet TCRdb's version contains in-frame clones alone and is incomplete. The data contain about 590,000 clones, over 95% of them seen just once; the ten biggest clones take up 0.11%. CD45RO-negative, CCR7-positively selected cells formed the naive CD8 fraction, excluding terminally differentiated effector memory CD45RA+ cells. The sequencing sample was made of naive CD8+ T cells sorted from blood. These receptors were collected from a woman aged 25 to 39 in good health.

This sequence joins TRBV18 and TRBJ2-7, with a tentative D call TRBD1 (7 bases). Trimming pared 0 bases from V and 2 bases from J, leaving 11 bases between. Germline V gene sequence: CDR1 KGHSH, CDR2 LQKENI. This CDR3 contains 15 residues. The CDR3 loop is CASSPPQGEAYEQYF. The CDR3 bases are TGTGCCAGCTCACCACCCCAGGGGGAGGCCTACGAGCAGTACTTC.

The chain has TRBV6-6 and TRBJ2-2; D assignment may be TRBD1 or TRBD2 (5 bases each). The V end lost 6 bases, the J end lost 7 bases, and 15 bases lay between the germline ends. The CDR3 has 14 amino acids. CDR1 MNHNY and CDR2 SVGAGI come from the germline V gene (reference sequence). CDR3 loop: CASRPGTIFGELFF. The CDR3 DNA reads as TGTGCCAGCAGACCCGGGACCATCTTCGGGGAGCTGTTTTTT.

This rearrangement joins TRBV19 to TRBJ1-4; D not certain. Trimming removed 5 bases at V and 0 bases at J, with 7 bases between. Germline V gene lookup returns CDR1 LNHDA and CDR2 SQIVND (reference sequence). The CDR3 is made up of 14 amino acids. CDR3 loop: CASSPGTTNEKLFF. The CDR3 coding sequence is TGTGCCAGTAGTCCCGGTACAACTAATGAAAAACTGTTTTTT. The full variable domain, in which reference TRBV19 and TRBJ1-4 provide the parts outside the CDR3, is DGGITQSPKYLFRKEGQNVTLSCEQNLNHDAMYWYRQDPGQGLRLIYYSQIVNDFQKGDIAEGYSVSREKKESFPLTVTSAQKNPTAFYLCASSPGTTNEKLFFGSGTQLSVL.

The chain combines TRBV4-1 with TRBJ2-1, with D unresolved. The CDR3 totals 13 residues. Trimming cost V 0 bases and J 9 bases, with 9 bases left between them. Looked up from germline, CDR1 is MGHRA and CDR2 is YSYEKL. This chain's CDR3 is CASSQDLESEQFF. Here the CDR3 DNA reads TGCGCCAGCAGCCAAGATCTGGAGAGTGAGCAGTTCTTC.

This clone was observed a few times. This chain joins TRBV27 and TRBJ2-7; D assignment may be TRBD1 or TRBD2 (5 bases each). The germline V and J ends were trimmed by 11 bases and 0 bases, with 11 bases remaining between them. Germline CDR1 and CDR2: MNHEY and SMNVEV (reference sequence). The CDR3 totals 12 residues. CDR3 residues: CAVRDASYEQYF. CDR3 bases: TGTGCCGTCAGGGACGCCTCCTACGAGCAGTACTTC.

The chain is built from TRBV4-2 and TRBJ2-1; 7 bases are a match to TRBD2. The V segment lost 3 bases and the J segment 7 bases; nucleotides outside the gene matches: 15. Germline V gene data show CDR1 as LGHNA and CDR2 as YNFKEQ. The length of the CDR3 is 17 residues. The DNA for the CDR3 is TGTGCCAGCAGCCATTCCTCGGCGGGAGAAATGACAAATGAGCAGTTCTTC. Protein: CASSHSSAGEMTNEQFF.

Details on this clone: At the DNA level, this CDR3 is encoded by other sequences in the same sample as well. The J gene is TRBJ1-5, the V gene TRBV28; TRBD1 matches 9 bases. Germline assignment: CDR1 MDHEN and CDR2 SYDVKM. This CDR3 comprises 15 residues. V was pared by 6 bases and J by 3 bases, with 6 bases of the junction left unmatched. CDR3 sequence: CASSPTGGSNQPQHF. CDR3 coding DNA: TGTGCCAGCAGCCCGACAGGGGGTTCCAATCAGCCCCAGCATTTT.

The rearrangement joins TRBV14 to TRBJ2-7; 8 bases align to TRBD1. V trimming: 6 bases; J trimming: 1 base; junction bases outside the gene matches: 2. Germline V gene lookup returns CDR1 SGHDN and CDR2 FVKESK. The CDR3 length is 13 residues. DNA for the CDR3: TGTGCCAGCAGTTACAGGGGGTCCTACGAGCAGTACTTC. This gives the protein CASSYRGSYEQYF.

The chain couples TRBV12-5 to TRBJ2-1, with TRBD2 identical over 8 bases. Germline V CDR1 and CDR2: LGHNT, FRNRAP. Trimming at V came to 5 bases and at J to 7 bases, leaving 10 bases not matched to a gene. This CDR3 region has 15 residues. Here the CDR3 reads CASGASGTRGNEQFF. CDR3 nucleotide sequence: TGTGCTAGTGGTGCTTCCGGGACTAGAGGTAATGAGCAGTTCTTC.

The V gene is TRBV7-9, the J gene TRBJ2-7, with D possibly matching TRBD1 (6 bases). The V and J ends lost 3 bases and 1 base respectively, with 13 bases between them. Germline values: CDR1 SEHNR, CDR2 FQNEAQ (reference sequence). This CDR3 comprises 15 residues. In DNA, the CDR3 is TGTGCCAGCAGCTTCGGGCAGGGGTCTTCCTACGAGCAGTACTTC. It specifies CASSFGQGSSYEQYF.

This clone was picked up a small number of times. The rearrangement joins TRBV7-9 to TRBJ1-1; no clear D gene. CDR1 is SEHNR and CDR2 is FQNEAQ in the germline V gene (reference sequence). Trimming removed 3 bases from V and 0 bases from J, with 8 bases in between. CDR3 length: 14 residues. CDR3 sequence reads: CASSFIEMNTEAFF. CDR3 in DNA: TGTGCCAGCAGCTTCATAGAGATGAACACTGAAGCTTTCTTT. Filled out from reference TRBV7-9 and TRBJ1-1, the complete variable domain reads DTGVSQNPRHKITKRGQNVTFRCDPISEHNRLYWYRQTLGQGPEFLTYFQNEAQLEKSRLLSDRFSAERPKGSFSTLEIQRTEQGDSAMYLCASSFIEMNTEAFFGQGTRLTVV.

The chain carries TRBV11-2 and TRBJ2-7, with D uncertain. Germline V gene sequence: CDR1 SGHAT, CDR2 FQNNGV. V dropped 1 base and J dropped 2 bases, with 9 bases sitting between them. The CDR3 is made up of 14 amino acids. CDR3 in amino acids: CASSLVDFTYEQYF. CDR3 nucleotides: TGTGCCAGCAGCTTAGTAGACTTCACCTACGAGCAGTACTTC. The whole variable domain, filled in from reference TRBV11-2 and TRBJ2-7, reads EAGVAQSPRYKIIEKRQSVAFWCNPISGHATLYWYQQILGQGPKLLIQFQNNGVVDDSQLPKDRFSAERLKGVDSTLKIQPAKLEDSAVYLCASSLVDFTYEQYFGPGTRLTVT.

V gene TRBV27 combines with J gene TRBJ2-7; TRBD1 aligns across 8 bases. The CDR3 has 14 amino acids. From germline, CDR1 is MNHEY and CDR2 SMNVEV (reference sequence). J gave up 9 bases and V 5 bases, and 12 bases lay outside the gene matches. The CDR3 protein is CASSHRDRTYVQYF. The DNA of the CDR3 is TGTGCCAGCAGTCACCGGGACAGGACCTATGTGCAGTACTTC.

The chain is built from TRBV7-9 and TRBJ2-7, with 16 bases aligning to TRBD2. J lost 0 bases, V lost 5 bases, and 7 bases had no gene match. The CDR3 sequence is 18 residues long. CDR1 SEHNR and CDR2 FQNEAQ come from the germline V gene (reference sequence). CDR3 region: CASSPGTSGRAPSYEQYF. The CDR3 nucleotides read TGTGCCAGCAGCCCAGGGACTAGCGGGAGGGCGCCCTCCTACGAGCAGTACTTC.

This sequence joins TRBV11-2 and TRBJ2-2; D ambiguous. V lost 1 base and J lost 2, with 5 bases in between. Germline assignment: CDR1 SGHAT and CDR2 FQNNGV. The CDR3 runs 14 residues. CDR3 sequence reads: CASSLVLNTGELFF. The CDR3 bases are TGTGCCAGCAGCTTAGTGCTAAACACCGGGGAGCTGTTTTTT.

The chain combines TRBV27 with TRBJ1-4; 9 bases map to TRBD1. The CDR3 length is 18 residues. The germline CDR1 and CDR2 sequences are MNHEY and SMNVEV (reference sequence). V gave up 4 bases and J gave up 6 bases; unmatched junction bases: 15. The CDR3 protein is CASSSWTGAAGGYEKLFF. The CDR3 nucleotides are TGTGCCAGCAGTTCTTGGACAGGGGCCGCGGGGGGGTATGAAAAACTGTTTTTT.

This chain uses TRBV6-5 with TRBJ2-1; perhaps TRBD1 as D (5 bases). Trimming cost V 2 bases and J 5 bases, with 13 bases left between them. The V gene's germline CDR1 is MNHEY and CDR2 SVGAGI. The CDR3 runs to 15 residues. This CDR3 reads CASSYSQGFHNEQFF. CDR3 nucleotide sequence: TGTGCCAGCAGTTACAGTCAGGGATTCCACAATGAGCAGTTCTTC.

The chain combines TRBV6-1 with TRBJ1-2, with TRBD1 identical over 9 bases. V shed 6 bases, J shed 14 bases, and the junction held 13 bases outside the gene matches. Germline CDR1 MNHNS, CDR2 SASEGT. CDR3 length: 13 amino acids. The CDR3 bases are TGTGCCAGCAGGCACAGGGGGCTCGCGGTGTGGACCTTC. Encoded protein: CASRHRGLAVWTF.

The CDR3 protein is CARSLRAGGIHNEQFF. In nucleotides, the CDR3 is TGTGCCAGAAGCCTAAGAGCGGGAGGGATTCACAATGAGCAGTTCTTC. The rearrangement links TRBV5-3 to TRBJ2-1; 10 bases line up with TRBD2. TRBV5-3 is an open reading frame whose function is uncertain. The CDR3 is made up of 16 amino acids. V gave up 4 bases and J gave up 5 bases; unmatched junction bases: 9.

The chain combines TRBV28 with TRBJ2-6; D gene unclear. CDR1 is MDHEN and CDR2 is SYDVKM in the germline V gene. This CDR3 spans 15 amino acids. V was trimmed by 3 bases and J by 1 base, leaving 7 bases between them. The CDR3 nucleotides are TGTGCCAGCAGTTTTCTCAGTTCTGGGGCCAACGTCCTGACTTTC. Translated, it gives CASSFLSSGANVLTF.

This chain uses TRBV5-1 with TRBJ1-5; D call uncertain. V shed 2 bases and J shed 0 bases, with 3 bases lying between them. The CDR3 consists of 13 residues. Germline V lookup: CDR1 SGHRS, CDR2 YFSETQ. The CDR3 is CASSLYSNQPQHF. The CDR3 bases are TGCGCCAGCAGCTTATATAGCAATCAGCCCCAGCATTTT.

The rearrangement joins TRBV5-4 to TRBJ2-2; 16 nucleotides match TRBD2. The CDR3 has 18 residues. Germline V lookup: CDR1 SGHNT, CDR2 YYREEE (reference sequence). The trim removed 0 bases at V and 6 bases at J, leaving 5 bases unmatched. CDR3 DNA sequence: TGTGCCAGCAGCTTGGATGGGACTAGCGGGAGGGCATCCGGGGAGCTGTTTTTT. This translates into CASSLDGTSGRASGELFF.

This CDR3 is CASSLFPSGSSDTQYF. The CDR3 DNA follows: TGTGCCAGCAGTTTATTTCCTAGCGGGAGTTCTGATACGCAGTATTTT. This chain connects TRBV27 to TRBJ2-3, with 10 bases identical to TRBD2. V shed 1 base, J shed 6 bases, and the junction held 7 bases outside the gene matches. This CDR3 contains 16 residues. CDR1 and CDR2 from the germline V gene are MNHEY and SMNVEV (reference sequence).

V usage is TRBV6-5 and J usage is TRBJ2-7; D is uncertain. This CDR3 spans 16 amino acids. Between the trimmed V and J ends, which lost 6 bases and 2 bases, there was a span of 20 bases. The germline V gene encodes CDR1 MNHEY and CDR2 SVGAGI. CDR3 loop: CASSYARIAAPYEQYF. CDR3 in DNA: TGTGCCAGCAGCTACGCCCGAATCGCAGCCCCCTACGAGCAGTACTTC.

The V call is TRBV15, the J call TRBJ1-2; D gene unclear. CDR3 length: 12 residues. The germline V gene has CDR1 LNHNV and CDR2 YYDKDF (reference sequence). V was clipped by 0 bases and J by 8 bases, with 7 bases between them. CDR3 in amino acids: CATSRDHWGYTF. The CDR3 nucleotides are TGTGCCACCAGCAGAGATCACTGGGGCTACACCTTC.